The 7 T cell receptor beta chains in this list originate from one sample, sequenced in a study of shared clonotypes between healthy human individuals. Clones were sequenced by immunoSEQ multiplex PCR, and TCRdb holds only the in-frame ones, with some missing. The sample contains about 2 million clones, about 94% of which appear only once. Naive-designated CD8 cells lacked CD45RO, were positively enriched for CCR7, and omitted terminally differentiated effector memory CD45RA+ cells. Sequenced: naive CD8+ T cells sorted from blood. The receptors derive from a man aged 18 to 30 in good health.

This chain joins TRBV5-8 and TRBJ2-1, with TRBD2 matching over 9 bases. The CDR3 loop spans 18 amino acids. CDR1 and CDR2 from the germline V gene are SGHTS and YDEGEE. V lost 2 bases, J lost 5 bases, and 14 bases stayed unmatched. CDR3 amino acids: CASSFPYSSGGLDNEQFF. CDR3 DNA: TGTGCCAGCAGCTTCCCCTATAGTAGCGGGGGCCTTGACAATGAGCAGTTCTTC.

The chain links TRBV4-1 to TRBJ2-5; 8 nucleotides line up with TRBD2. Germline V gives CDR1 MGHRA, CDR2 YSYEKL. The CDR3 extends over 16 amino acids. V shed 1 base, J shed 2 bases, and the junction held 6 bases outside the gene matches. The CDR3 reads CASSQGSGVEQETQYF. CDR3 in DNA: TGCGCCAGCAGCCAAGGTAGCGGGGTGGAACAAGAGACCCAGTACTTC.

This chain links TRBV11-1 with TRBJ1-2; 7 bases are shared with TRBD1. In germline, CDR1 is SGHAT, CDR2 FQDESV (reference sequence). The ends lost 5 bases at V and 4 bases at J; junction bases unmatched: 10. This CDR3 region has 15 residues. CDR3 nucleotides: TGTGCCAGCAGCCCTACAGGGGATCCGTCCTATGGCTACACCTTC. Translation: CASSPTGDPSYGYTF.

The rearrangement joins TRBV29-1 to TRBJ2-1, with 9 bases matching TRBD2. The CDR3 spans 13 residues. Trimming took 7 bases from V and 10 from J; bases not matched to a gene: 11. In germline, CDR1 is SQVTM, CDR2 ANQGSEA. CDR3 residues: CSAHISGRNEQFF. The CDR3 nucleotides read TGCAGCGCCCATATTAGCGGGAGAAACGAGCAGTTCTTC.

The chain links TRBV30 to TRBJ2-1; D unclear. This CDR3 spans 12 amino acids. V was pared by 4 bases and J by 5 bases, with 9 bases between. Germline CDR1 reads GTSNPN; CDR2 reads SVGIG (reference sequence). CDR3 amino acids: CAWNWDDNEQFF. The CDR3 coding sequence is TGTGCCTGGAATTGGGATGACAATGAGCAGTTCTTC.

The chain uses TRBV29-1 and TRBJ2-3, with 8 nucleotides matching TRBD2. Germline trimming cut 6 bases from V and 2 bases from J; bases unmatched to any gene: 16. The germline V gene encodes CDR1 SQVTM and CDR2 ANQGSEA. The CDR3 runs to 17 residues. Written as DNA, the CDR3 is TGCAGCGTGGGGGGGCAGTTAGCGGGAACTACCACAGATACGCAGTATTTT. Translating it yields CSVGGQLAGTTTDTQYF.

V usage is TRBV10-2 and J usage is TRBJ2-7, with D tentatively TRBD1 (5 bases). The CDR3 has 14 residues. Per germline, CDR1 WSHSY and CDR2 SAAADI. V lost 5 bases, J lost 3 bases, and 14 bases lay in between. The CDR3 DNA is TGCGCCAGCAGTCCCACCGGACAAGACTACGAGCAGTACTTC. Its protein is CASSPTGQDYEQYF.